The rows below give T cell receptor beta chains drawn from one sample of a study of cytomegalovirus exposure and HLA in healthy donors. This table comes from immunoSEQ multiplex PCR, and its TCRdb copy is limited to in-frame clones, with some not included. The sample has around 99,000 clones, under 80% seen once. Source material: PBMCs. The receptor set was obtained from a middle-aged woman in good health and CMV-seropositive. Both conserved end residues are part of each CDR3. A D gene is named only where the DNA matches it firmly. Some rows have no size entry. The others give once, few or many, or a class for an expanded clone.

d_call | j_call | clone_size | v_call | cdr3_aa | cdr3_nt
TRBD1 | TRBJ2-1 | NA | TRBV30 | CAWSVRTGLEQFF | TGTGCCTGGAGTGTCCGGACAGGCCTTGAGCAGTTCTTC
NA | TRBJ1-5 | NA | TRBV6-1 | CASSTGPSNQPQHF | TGTGCCAGCAGTACAGGACCGAGCAATCAGCCCCAGCATTTT
NA | TRBJ1-3 | few | TRBV28 | CATHGGRGYSGNTIYF | TGTGCTACCCATGGGGGTCGGGGGTACTCTGGAAACACCATATATTTT
NA | TRBJ1-1 | NA | TRBV6-5 | CASSYPTIGGLSEAFF | TGTGCCAGCAGTTACCCGACGATAGGAGGACTTTCTGAAGCTTTCTTT
TRBD1 | TRBJ2-3 | NA | TRBV5-1 | CASSLVQGARDTQYF | TGCGCCAGCAGCTTGGTGCAGGGGGCGAGAGATACGCAGTATTTT
TRBD1 | TRBJ2-3 | NA | TRBV19 | CASSITGGHVDTQYF | TGTGCCAGTAGTATCACAGGGGGCCATGTGGATACGCAGTATTTT
NA | TRBJ1-2 | NA | TRBV5-4 | CASSLGDSYGYTF | TGTGCCAGCAGCTTGGGGGACTCCTATGGCTACACCTTC
TRBD2 | TRBJ2-3 | few | TRBV7-9 | CACGLARGDTQYF | TGTGCCTGCGGACTAGCAAGGGGAGATACGCAGTATTTT
NA | TRBJ2-7 | NA | TRBV19 | CASSIGGTYEQYF | TGTGCCAGTAGTATTGGCGGAACCTACGAGCAGTACTTC
NA | TRBJ2-5 | NA | TRBV7-9 | CASSPGQGGETQYF | TGTGCCAGCAGCCCTGGACAGGGAGGGGAGACCCAGTACTTC
NA | TRBJ1-1 | NA | TRBV27 | CASRTGGTMNTEAFF | TGTGCCAGCAGGACGGGGGGAACCATGAACACTGAAGCTTTCTTT
NA | TRBJ2-7 | NA | TRBV29-1 | CSVANSKPYEQYF | TGCAGCGTTGCCAACAGCAAACCCTACGAGCAGTACTTC
TRBD2 | TRBJ2-2 | few | TRBV4-1 | CASSQPTSDTGELFF | TGCGCCAGCAGCCAACCAACTAGCGATACCGGGGAGCTGTTTTTT
NA | TRBJ2-5 | NA | TRBV2 | CASSLESLTQYF | TGTGCCAGCAGTTTAGAGTCACTGACCCAGTACTTC
NA | TRBJ1-6 | NA | TRBV5-6 | CASSQNSAALHF | TGTGCCAGCAGCCAGAATTCAGCGGCTCTCCACTTT
NA | TRBJ1-4 | few | TRBV6-1 | CASKRTANEKLFF | TGTGCCAGTAAAAGGACAGCGAATGAAAAACTGTTTTTT
NA | TRBJ2-7 | NA | TRBV6-1 | CASSEAWPYEQYF | TGTGCCAGCAGTGAAGCGTGGCCCTACGAGCAGTACTTC
NA | TRBJ1-5 | NA | TRBV2 | CASSENAGSQPQHF | TGTGCCAGCAGTGAAAACGCGGGCAGTCAGCCCCAGCATTTT
TRBD1 | TRBJ1-3 | NA | TRBV9 | CASSVDPDRANTIYF | TGTGCCAGCAGCGTAGACCCCGACAGGGCGAACACCATATATTTT
NA | TRBJ1-2 | NA | TRBV6-5 | CPHGVGGGQNGYTF | TGTCCGCATGGCGTCGGAGGCGGTCAGAATGGCTACACCTTC
NA | TRBJ1-2 | NA | TRBV4-1 | CASQTPGNNGYTF | TGCGCCTCCCAGACTCCGGGAAACAATGGCTACACCTTC
NA | TRBJ2-3 | NA | TRBV15 | CATSRDGLATDTQYF | TGTGCCACCAGCAGAGATGGCCTAGCGACAGATACGCAGTATTTT